This T cell receptor beta chain derives from a study of T cells after yellow fever vaccination. TCRdb fed the 5' RACE reads into MiXCR, producing one record per CDR3 protein. The data hold 300,000 or so distinct CDR3 sequences, with approximately 8% observed a single time. Study outcomes and limitations: Primary-vaccination clones mostly resurfaced post-booster (around 95% CD4, under 90% CD8).

The CDR3 has 16 amino acids. V gave up 3 bases and J gave up 1 base, with 15 bases separating them. This clonotype showed up just a few times. Its antigen is currently unknown. Source: PBMCs, taken about 49 days after the first yellow fever vaccination. The genes are TRBV23-1 and TRBJ2-5; tentatively, D is TRBD1 or TRBD2 (5 bases each). TRBV23-1 is reported as an ORF; its role is uncertain. The TCR comes from a man aged 18 to 29 who received the YFV17D yellow fever vaccine. The CDR3 coding sequence is TGCGCCAGCAGTCAGTTCACGGGACGTAGCCAAGAGACCCAGTACTTC. As protein: CASSQFTGRSQETQYF.